This TCR beta chain is drawn from a study of blood T cell repertoires in COVID-19 (TCRdb year 2020). About the study as a whole: Collaborator samples came from the United States, Italy and Spain and covered acute and convalescent phases of COVID-19. A freely available public database, intended as a resource for researchers studying the immune response to SARS-CoV-2, is where the repertoires were released. Subjects who had been exposed to COVID-19, were actively infected with it, or had recovered from it provided the deeply sampled blood TCRbeta repertoires that made up the dataset. The prospective study material was composed of cDNA or gDNA derived from T cells, B-cell-depleted T cells, or PBMCs. Samples came from the ongoing ImmuneRACE study (first 160 participants) plus 1,254 subjects from 6 global collaborators. Sample metadata almost always included a de-identified subject ID, COVID-19 status, age in years and sex. Where HLA class I and class II types were available, the types were taken from metadata supplied by the sample provider, not from assay-based typing. On the study overall, not on this receptor specifically: Clinical and demographic metadata were provided uncurated, with the amount varying by source and participant.

The immunoSEQ Assay, a bias-controlled multiplex PCR, was used to amplify TCRbeta CDR3 regions from genomic DNA. Regarding the original processing steps: The number of nucleated cells in each sample was estimated by amplification of reference gene primers within the assay. To quantify the absolute abundance of each unique TCRbeta CDR3 rearrangement, sequence reads were collapsed and filtered. Productive Simpson clonality was computed per sample as the square root of Simpson's diversity index over productive rearrangements. TCRdb took over this immuneACCESS table, retaining in-frame rearrangements with V and J assigned. Such tables are incomplete; in checked studies, under half of the missing clones stem from an unresolved V gene, and the remainder is unexplained. That table gives V, J and clone size, and the DNA gave D and trimming. The sample profile shows fewer than 150,000 clones; about 91% of them were found once. Jointly, the top ten make up 0.7% to 0.9% of the sample.

With respect to this clone: The antigen this receptor binds is unknown. Base qualities were left out, and no much larger clone turns up one base away.

The CDR3 numbers 18 residues from cysteine through phenylalanine. The CDR3 DNA has 54 bases and is translated from base 1. The V end loses 5 bases and the J end loses 1 base, and a stretch of 23 bases separates them. From the germline V gene (reference sequence), CDR1 is LNHDA and CDR2 is SQIVND. Whole blood was collected in K2EDTA tubes by collaborating institutions according to the institutions' own protocols. For TCRbeta analysis, collaborators shipped samples as frozen whole blood, isolated PBMCs, or DNA extracted from either of those sample types. This sequence was found in a woman between 50 and 59 years old with active or convalescent COVID-19. Sequencing input: peripheral blood. Rearrangement joined TRBV19 to TRBJ1-1, with TRBD1 perhaps the D gene, on 6 matching bases. CDR3 region: CASSPKAAGVGGNTEAFF. The nucleotide sequence reads TGTGCCAGTAGTCCGAAGGCGGCGGGGGTAGGGGGGAACACTGAAGCTTTCTTT.